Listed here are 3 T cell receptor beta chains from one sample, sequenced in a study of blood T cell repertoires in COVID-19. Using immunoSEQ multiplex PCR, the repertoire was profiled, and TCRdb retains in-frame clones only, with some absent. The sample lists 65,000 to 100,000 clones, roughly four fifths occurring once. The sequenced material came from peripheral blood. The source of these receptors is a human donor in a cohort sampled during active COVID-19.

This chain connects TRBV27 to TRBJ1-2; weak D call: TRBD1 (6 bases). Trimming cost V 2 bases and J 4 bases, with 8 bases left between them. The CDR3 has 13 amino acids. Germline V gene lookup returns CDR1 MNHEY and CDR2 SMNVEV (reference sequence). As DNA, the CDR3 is TGTGCCAGCAGTTTACAGGGGAGCTATGGCTACACCTTC. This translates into CASSLQGSYGYTF.

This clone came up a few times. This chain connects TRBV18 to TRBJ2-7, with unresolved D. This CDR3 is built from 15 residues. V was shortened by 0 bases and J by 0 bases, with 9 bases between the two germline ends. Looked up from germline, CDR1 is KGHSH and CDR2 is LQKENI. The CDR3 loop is CASSPPGRISYEQYF. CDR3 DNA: TGTGCCAGCTCACCACCGGGCAGAATCTCCTACGAGCAGTACTTC.

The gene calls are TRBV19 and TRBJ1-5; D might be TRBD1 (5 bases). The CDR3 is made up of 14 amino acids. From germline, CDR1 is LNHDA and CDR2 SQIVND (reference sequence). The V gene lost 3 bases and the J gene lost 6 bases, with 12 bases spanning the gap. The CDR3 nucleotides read TGTGCCAGTAGTATTTGGGGGGAAGGTCAGCCCCAGCATTTT. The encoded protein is CASSIWGEGQPQHF.